This T cell receptor (beta chain) was captured in a study of glioma-infiltrating T cells. Study results and caveats: CDR3 overlap between tissue and blood was very small. Non-neoplastic patients had below-expected tissue-blood divergence, while all gliomas exceeded expectation.

There are a few counts of this clonotype. As yet, its antigen is unknown. TCR alpha and beta CDR3 regions were amplified from RNA using iRepertoire nested multiplex PCR. For one-step reverse transcription and amplification, about 90-450 ng of tissue mRNA or PBMC total RNA was used. From the multiplex PCR reads, TCRdb called clonotypes with MiXCR, one entry per CDR3 protein. Here the sample spans about 190,000 distinct CDR3 sequences, 30% to 40% being singletons. The germline CDR1 and CDR2 sequences are SGHAT and FQNNGV. This CDR3 has 14 residues. V was clipped by 5 bases and J by 5 bases, with 15 bases between them.

This clonotype originated in a human donor with low-grade glioma or glioblastoma, undergoing nonglioma brain surgery, or in good health (not recorded which). Sequenced: glioma tissue, nonneoplastic brain tissue, or PBMCs (not recorded which). This chain joins TRBV11-2 and TRBJ2-5, with a tentative D call TRBD1 (5 bases). This CDR3 reads CASSPRWGRETQYF. The CDR3 DNA reads TGTGCCAGCAGCCCCCGGTGGGGCCGGGAGACCCAGTACTTC.